This T cell receptor (beta chain) was retrieved from a study of T cell responses to AZD1222 COVID-19 vaccine. Broader study findings: Clonal diversity may have been underestimated, and the donors were mostly white British, with more females than males.

Concerning this clone: Its antigen remains unidentified.

In germline, CDR1 is SGDLS, CDR2 YYNGEE. Between the trimmed V and J ends, which lost 4 bases and 7 bases, there was a span of 12 bases. The CDR3 is 13 residues long. Sequencing was performed with immunoSEQ multiplex PCR; in TCRdb, only in-frame clones are kept and a portion is missing. This sample has 130,000 to 150,000 clones, with around nine tenths found just once. The gene calls are TRBV9 and TRBJ2-1; D gene uncertain. Material: peripheral blood, obtained on day 0 of AZD1222 vaccination. The sequence derives from an adult in good health. The CDR3 DNA reads TGTGCCAGCAGCATTCGTAGTTGGAATGAGCAGTTCTTC. Translated, it gives CASSIRSWNEQFF. The full variable domain, completed using reference TRBV9 and TRBJ2-1, is DSGVTQTPKHLITATGQRVTLRCSPRSGDLSVYWYQQSLDQGLQFLIQYYNGEERAKGNILERFSAQQFPDLHSELNLSSLELGDSALYFCASSIRSWNEQFFGPGTRLTVL.